This T cell receptor beta chain was captured by sequencing in a study of relationships among human T cell subsets (TCRdb year 2010). Describing the broader study: The study sequenced eight distinct T cell populations from blood: pan T, CD8 cytotoxic, regulatory, Th1, Th2, naive plus transitional, activated and memory cells. What the authors observed across the whole study: While more than 60% of CD8+ cytotoxic sequences came from clones with more than 100 reads, the regulatory and Th2 subsets had few clones of that kind. Substantial sharing of CDR3s among Th1, Th2 and regulatory T cells was interpreted as suggestive of stochastic cell fate choices. A CD4+CD8+ double-positive population could not be ruled out by the bead-based sorting. V, D and J usage, CDR3 length and N-nucleotide additions showed no statistically significant differences among the seven subsets.

Details on this clonotype: What antigen it recognizes has not been identified. Base qualities are not provided; no much larger clone lies one nucleotide away.

Libraries came from multiplex PCR. Sequencing was performed on a 454 GS FLX. TCR alpha and beta CDR3 regions were amplified from mRNA by semiquantitative ARM-PCR. In ARM-PCR, tagged nested gene-specific primers were applied first, and communal superprimers then carried out the exponential amplification. Before the first-round PCR products went through the second amplification round, exonuclease was used to remove the nested primers. The amplicons were sequenced on the 454 platform, a system that can rapidly sequence millions of DNA fragments without cloning bias. A read mappable to both V and J germline segments was defined as an effective read. As for the original processing: Reads were assigned to germline V, D and J segments with IRmap, which uses pyromap, a Smith-Waterman modification adapted to 454 sequencing errors. D-beta assignments were filtered using cutoffs set at the 99th percentile of alignment scores from simulated random sequences. The CDR3 was taken to be the amino acids lying between the conserved V-segment Y[YFLI]C motif and the J-segment [FW]GXGT motif. A compound Poisson process model, previously applied to large-scale EST data, was used to estimate repertoire diversity. A procedure for detecting cross-contamination was applied so that sample contamination could be argued against as the origin of shared CDR3s. TCRdb passed the public sequencing reads through fastp at Q25 and MiXCR, retaining productive beta sequences. CDR3 protein duplicates are merged, each entry listing the most common genes and DNA. These V and J calls originate from TCRdb's pipeline instead of the authors' own analysis. The sample contains some 5,400 distinct CDR3 sequences, 50% to 70% of them found a single time. The top ten clones comprise around three fifths of the sample.

To isolate CD8+ cytotoxic T cells, anti-CD4 multisort beads were first used for negative selection, and anti-CD8 beads were then used for positive selection. Miltenyi superparamagnetic beads coated with subset-specific monoclonal antibodies were used for isolation of the T cell subsets. Every T cell population came from peripheral blood. Ficoll separation of whole blood yielded mononuclear cells, and anti-CD14 microbeads were then used to deplete the monocytes. Right after isolation, the cell populations were resuspended in RNAprotect reagent. This TCR derives from a man aged 35 to 55 in good health. The sample comprised CD8+ T cells sorted from blood.

The bases are TGTGCCAGCCGGGAGGGAGCGGGAAATGAGCAGTTCTTC. It translates to CASREGAGNEQFF. The chain couples TRBV7-3 to TRBJ2-1; 8 junctional bases match TRBD2. CDR1 and CDR2 are read off the germline V gene as SGHTA and FQGTGA. Including cysteine and phenylalanine, the CDR3 has 13 amino acids. CDR3 DNA is the only sequence kept; it has 39 bases, read in frame from the first base. Compared with germline, V lacks 8 bases and J lacks 7 bases; bases without a gene match: 7. The full variable domain, with segments outside the CDR3 supplied by the reference TRBV7-3 and TRBJ2-1 proteins, appears as GAGVSQTPSNKVTEKGKYVELRCDPISGHTALYWYRQSLGQGPEFLIYFQGTGAADDSGLPNDRFFAVRPEGSVSTLKIQRTERGDSAVYLCASREGAGNEQFFGPGTRLTVL.